This T cell receptor (beta chain) is drawn from a study of blood T cell repertoires in COVID-19. The age range of participants was 18 to 89 years, with residence in about 25 US areas. Participant-reported clinical history was the basis for cohort assignment. V was clipped by 3 bases and J by 8 bases; unmatched bases: 4. The CDR3 totals 14 residues. Germline CDR1 is LGHDT and CDR2 is YNNKEL (reference sequence). Sequencing used immunoSEQ multiplex PCR; TCRdb keeps in-frame clones, though not all of them. The data show some 180,000 clones, with about 88% seen just once and around 25% held by the top ten.

The sample comprised PBMCs or T cells enriched from blood (not recorded which). The receptor was isolated from a woman aged 40 to 50 in a cohort exposed to, infected with or recovered from COVID-19 (not recorded which). The chain links TRBV3-1 (or the pseudogene TRBV3-2) to TRBJ2-1, with 10 bases fitting TRBD1. For the CDR3, the DNA is TGTGCCAGCAGCCAGGACAGGGGGGATTATGAGCAGTTCTTC. Amino acids: CASSQDRGDYEQFF.